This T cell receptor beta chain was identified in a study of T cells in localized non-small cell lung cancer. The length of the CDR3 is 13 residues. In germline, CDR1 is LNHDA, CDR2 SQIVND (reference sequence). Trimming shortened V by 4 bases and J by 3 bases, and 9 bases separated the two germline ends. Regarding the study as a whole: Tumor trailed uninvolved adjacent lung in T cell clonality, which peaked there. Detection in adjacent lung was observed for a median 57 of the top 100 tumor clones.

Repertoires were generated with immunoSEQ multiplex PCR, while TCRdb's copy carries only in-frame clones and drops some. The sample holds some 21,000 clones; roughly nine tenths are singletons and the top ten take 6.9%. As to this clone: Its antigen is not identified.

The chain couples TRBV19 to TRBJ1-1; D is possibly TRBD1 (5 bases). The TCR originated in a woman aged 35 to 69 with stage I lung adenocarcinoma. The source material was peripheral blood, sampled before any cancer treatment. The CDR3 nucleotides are TGTGCCAGTAGTAGGGGACCGGACACTGAAGCTTTCTTT. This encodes CASSRGPDTEAFF. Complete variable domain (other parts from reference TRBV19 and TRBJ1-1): DGGITQSPKYLFRKEGQNVTLSCEQNLNHDAMYWYRQDPGQGLRLIYYSQIVNDFQKGDIAEGYSVSREKKESFPLTVTSAQKNPTAFYLCASSRGPDTEAFFGQGTRLTVV.